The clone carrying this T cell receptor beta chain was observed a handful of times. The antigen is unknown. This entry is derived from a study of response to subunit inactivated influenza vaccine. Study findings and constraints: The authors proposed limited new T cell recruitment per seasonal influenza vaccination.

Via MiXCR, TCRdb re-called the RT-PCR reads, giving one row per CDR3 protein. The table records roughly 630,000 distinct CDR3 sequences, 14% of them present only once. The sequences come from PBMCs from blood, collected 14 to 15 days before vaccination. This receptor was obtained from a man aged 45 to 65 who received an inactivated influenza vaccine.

The CDR3 DNA reads TGTGCCAGCAGACGCACCACGGGACACCTCTATGGCTACACCTTC. It yields the protein CASRRTTGHLYGYTF. The chain is built from TRBV12-3 or TRBV12-4 and TRBJ1-2; tentatively, D is TRBD1 (6 bases). This CDR3 comprises 15 residues. V was shortened by 6 bases and J by 4 bases, with 18 bases between the two germline ends.